Presented here are 13 T cell receptor beta chains from one specimen sequenced in a study of shared clonotypes between healthy human individuals. Method: immunoSEQ multiplex PCR; TCRdb's copy keeps in-frame clones and lacks some. The sample gives some 2 million clones, around 95% of which show up once; 0.1% to 0.15% is in the top ten. Sequencing used naive CD4+ T cells sorted from blood. Documented subset: CD45RA+ positively selected. These receptors were taken from a man aged 18 to 35 in good health.

The chain is built from TRBV2 and TRBJ1-5; 8 bases are shared with TRBD1. Germline loops: CDR1 SNHLY, CDR2 FYNNEI. V was clipped by 4 bases and J by 4 bases; unmatched bases: 6. The CDR3 sequence is 15 residues long. CDR3 residues: CASSGGTGRNQPQHF. In DNA, the CDR3 is TGTGCCAGCAGTGGGGGGACAGGAAGAAATCAGCCCCAGCATTTT.

This clone was recorded only once. The chain employs TRBV9 and TRBJ1-2, with 7 nucleotides matching TRBD1. The CDR3 runs 13 residues. J was trimmed by 2 bases and V by 4 bases; bases with no gene match: 2. The germline gives CDR1 SGDLS, CDR2 YYNGEE. The CDR3 loop is CASSQGQNYGYTF. CDR3 bases: TGTGCCAGCAGCCAGGGACAGAACTATGGCTACACCTTC.

This clone came up once. This chain connects TRBV10-2 to TRBJ1-2; TRBD1 might be the D (5 bases). V was pared by 3 bases and J by 4 bases, with 12 bases between. Germline CDR1 WSHSY, CDR2 SAAADI. CDR3 length equals 14 residues. CDR3: CASSEGARSYGYTF. CDR3 bases: TGCGCCAGCAGTGAAGGGGCGCGGAGCTATGGCTACACCTTC.

This chain joins TRBV25-1 and TRBJ2-7; D is unresolved. Between the trimmed V and J ends, which lost 6 bases and 2 bases, there was a span of 5 bases. The V gene's germline CDR1 is MGHDK and CDR2 SYGVNS. This CDR3 comprises 11 residues. CDR3 coding DNA: TGTGCCAGCAGCAGCACCTACGAGCAGTACTTC. Amino acid sequence: CASSSTYEQYF.

This chain links TRBV6-1 with TRBJ2-7; no firm D call. This CDR3 has 15 amino acids. CDR1 is MNHNS and CDR2 is SASEGT in the germline V gene. Trimming stripped 0 bases from V and 2 bases from J, with 11 bases between. The CDR3: CASSEAWAATYEQYF. The DNA of the CDR3 is TGTGCCAGCAGTGAAGCGTGGGCTGCCACCTACGAGCAGTACTTC.

A word on this clone: The sample holds other DNA sequences that translate to the same CDR3. V usage is TRBV20-1 and J usage is TRBJ2-7; D unresolved. The CDR3 length is 11 residues. Germline CDR1 is DFQATT and CDR2 is SNEGSKA (reference sequence). V lost 2 bases and J lost 0, with 2 bases in between. The CDR3 coding sequence is TGCAGTGCTAGAAGCTCCTACGAGCAGTACTTC. It encodes CSARSSYEQYF.

The rearrangement joins TRBV10-2 to TRBJ2-1; D is possibly TRBD2 (5 bases). Germline V gene sequence: CDR1 WSHSY, CDR2 SAAADI. The CDR3 is made up of 14 amino acids. Trimming pared 3 bases from V and 0 bases from J, leaving 6 bases between. CDR3 nucleotides: TGCGCCAGCAGTGAAGACTACTCCTACAATGAGCAGTTCTTC. It translates to CASSEDYSYNEQFF.

V gene TRBV6-6 combines with J gene TRBJ1-6; tentative D call: TRBD1 (5 bases). This CDR3 contains 14 residues. V lost 2 bases and J lost 9, with 11 bases in between. The germline CDR1 and CDR2 sequences are MNHNY and SVGAGI (reference sequence). The CDR3 region has the DNA TGTGCCAGCAGTTACGACGGGGCGTCTTCACCCCTCCACTTT. It codes for CASSYDGASSPLHF.

The CDR3 DNA follows: TGTGCCACCACTCCAACCAGGGGCACAGATACGCAGTATTTT. Translating gives CATTPTRGTDTQYF. The chain recombines TRBV7-9 with TRBJ2-3; D may be TRBD1 (5 bases). The CDR3 is made up of 14 amino acids. Trimming removed 10 bases at V and 1 base at J, with 15 bases between. CDR1 SEHNR and CDR2 FQNEAQ come from the germline V gene (reference sequence).

The chain is built from TRBV27 and TRBJ2-4, with D uncertain. Germline CDR1 MNHEY, CDR2 SMNVEV (reference sequence). Trimming pared 7 bases from V and 3 bases from J, leaving 7 bases between. The CDR3 contains 12 residues. The DNA for the CDR3 is TGTGCCAGCATGGGGAACAAAAACATTCAGTACTTC. It codes for CASMGNKNIQYF.

The V call is TRBV5-1, the J call TRBJ1-1, with 9 bases that match TRBD1. This CDR3 has 15 residues. Germline CDR1 and CDR2: SGHRS and YFSETQ. The trim removed 0 bases at V and 4 bases at J, leaving 4 bases unmatched. CDR3 in DNA: TGCGCCAGCAGCTTGGAAGGGACAGGGCCCACTGAAGCTTTCTTT. Translation gives CASSLEGTGPTEAFF. The variable domain in full, with the rest retrieved from reference TRBV5-1 and TRBJ1-1, is KAGVTQTPRYLIKTRGQQVTLSCSPISGHRSVSWYQQTPGQGLQFLFEYFSETQRNKGNFPGRFSGRQFSNSRSEMNVSTLELGDSALYLCASSLEGTGPTEAFFGQGTRLTVV.

This clone was observed a single time. The V gene is TRBV6-5, the J gene TRBJ2-7; a weak D match, TRBD1 (5 bases). Germline loops: CDR1 MNHEY, CDR2 SVGAGI. The V end lost 0 bases, the J end lost 2 bases, and 11 bases lay between the germline ends. The length of the CDR3 is 15 residues. The CDR3 is CASSYSGPVAYEQYF. Written as DNA, the CDR3 is TGTGCCAGCAGTTACTCGGGGCCAGTCGCCTACGAGCAGTACTTC.

This chain connects TRBV4-1 to TRBJ1-6; D may be TRBD1 (5 bases). This CDR3 is 17 amino acids long. The V and J ends lost 0 bases and 8 bases respectively, with 17 bases between them. Germline V gene sequence: CDR1 MGHRA, CDR2 YSYEKL. CDR3 DNA: TGCGCCAGCAGCCAAGATAGGAACAGCCAAGGGGATTCACCCCTCCACTTT. Translation: CASSQDRNSQGDSPLHF.